One and the same sample provided the 25 T cell receptor beta chains below, sequenced in a study of shared T cell receptors in the human thymus (dated by TCRdb to the early 2020s). The protocol used for the library was the immunoSEQ multiplex PCR assay. Here the immuneACCESS table is served through TCRdb, limited to in-frame sequences with V and J called. Missing clones are a known gap in these copies; in checked studies unresolved V genes cover under half, and the rest lacks a known reason. The sample table holds fewer than 700,000 clones, of which approximately 88% were seen once. About 0.01% of the sample is taken by the ten largest. In addition, the sample was reused for a study of human thymus T cells.

Specimen: thymocytes. Receptors were obtained from a boy under three years old with a congenital heart defect. Donor details come from another sample of the same person, matched by shared clones.

V is TRBV10-1 and J is TRBJ2-3; D is undetermined. This CDR3 is 15 amino acids long. Germline assignment: CDR1 WNHNN and CDR2 SYGVQD (reference sequence). Trimming cost V 6 bases and J 5 bases, with 18 bases left between them. The CDR3 region is CASRPDTHPLDTQYF. CDR3 nucleotides: TGCGCCAGCAGACCCGACACCCATCCGTTAGATACGCAGTATTTT.

This clone has just one count. The chain combines TRBV7-9 with TRBJ1-6; D uncertain. V dropped 5 bases and J dropped 4 bases, with 12 bases sitting between them. Per the germline V gene, CDR1 is SEHNR and CDR2 is FQNEAQ (reference sequence). The CDR3 length is 15 residues. CDR3 sequence (DNA): TGTGCCAGCAGCCCCACTGGGCAGTATAATTCACCCCTCCACTTT. Translating gives CASSPTGQYNSPLHF.

The chain has TRBV6-6 and TRBJ1-2; tentative D call: TRBD1 (5 bases). CDR3 length: 12 residues. Germline lookup yields CDR1 MNHNY and CDR2 SVGAGI (reference sequence). V lost 10 bases to trimming and J lost 8 bases, with 17 bases between them. CDR3 nucleotide sequence: TGTGCCACCTGTACTCGGACACACGGCTACACCTTC. Translating gives CATCTRTHGYTF.

The chain uses TRBV9 and TRBJ2-7, with no clear D. Germline V gene sequence: CDR1 SGDLS, CDR2 YYNGEE. The V end lost 1 base, the J end lost 5 bases, and 13 bases lay between the germline ends. This CDR3 has 14 amino acids. The CDR3 nucleotides read TGTGCCAGCAGCGTATCGTTAGCTTACGACGAGCAGTACTTC. This encodes CASSVSLAYDEQYF. The complete variable domain, with remaining parts taken from reference TRBV9 and TRBJ2-7, reads DSGVTQTPKHLITATGQRVTLRCSPRSGDLSVYWYQQSLDQGLQFLIQYYNGEERAKGNILERFSAQQFPDLHSELNLSSLELGDSALYFCASSVSLAYDEQYFGPGTRLTVT.

The chain joins TRBV2 to TRBJ2-1, with 11 positions matching TRBD2. The CDR3 totals 15 residues. V shed 6 bases and J 6 bases; nucleotides not matched to a gene: 7. The germline gives CDR1 SNHLY, CDR2 FYNNEI. The CDR3 region has the DNA TGTGCCAGCAGGGAGACTAGCGGGATAAGCAATGAGCAGTTCTTC. Translated, it gives CASRETSGISNEQFF. The full variable domain, with the rest looked up from reference TRBV2 and TRBJ2-1, is EPEVTQTPSHQVTQMGQEVILRCVPISNHLYFYWYRQILGQKVEFLVSFYNNEISEKSEIFDDQFSVERPDGSNFTLKIRSTKLEDSAMYFCASRETSGISNEQFFGPGTRLTVL.

The chain links TRBV4-3 to TRBJ2-1, with 16 bases matching TRBD2. The J segment lost 8 bases and the V segment lost 0 bases, leaving 19 bases of the junction unmatched. This CDR3 is built from 22 residues. CDR1 and CDR2 from the germline V gene are LGHNA and YSLEER. CDR3 sequence (DNA): TGCGCCAGCAGCCAAGAGGCAGGGACTAGCGGGAGGGCCCACCTATACAAGGATGAGCAGTTCTTC. Translating it yields CASSQEAGTSGRAHLYKDEQFF.

This chain joins TRBV12-5 and TRBJ1-1; tentatively, D is TRBD1 (5 bases). This CDR3 comprises 9 residues. CDR1 and CDR2 (germline): LGHNT, FRNRAP. Trimming shortened V by 10 bases and J by 11 bases, and 11 bases separated the two germline ends. The CDR3: CAILRDAFF. In DNA form, the CDR3 reads TGTGCTATCCTCAGGGATGCTTTCTTT. Full variable domain (remainder filled in from reference TRBV12-5 and TRBJ1-1): DARVTQTPRHKVTEMGQEVTMRCQPILGHNTVFWYRQTMMQGLELLAYFRNRAPLDDSGMPKDRFSAEMPDATLATLKIQPSEPRDSAVYFCAILRDAFFGQGTRLTVV.

The genes are TRBV27 and TRBJ2-7; 9 bases line up with TRBD2. Looked up from germline, CDR1 is MNHEY and CDR2 is SMNVEV (reference sequence). The CDR3 length is 16 residues. Trimming removed 2 bases from V and 2 bases from J; junction bases left unmatched: 7. CDR3 in DNA: TGTGCCAGCAGTTTAGTTAGCGGGAGCTTTGCCTACGAGCAGTACTTC. Residues: CASSLVSGSFAYEQYF.

The CDR3 DNA is TGTGCCAGCAGTTTCCAAACCGGGACTAGCGGGAGGGTCCATGAGCAGTTCTTC. Translated: CASSFQTGTSGRVHEQFF. The J gene is TRBJ2-1, the V gene TRBV27; 16 bases agree with TRBD2. The CDR3 has 18 residues. CDR1 and CDR2 from the germline V gene are MNHEY and SMNVEV (reference sequence). The junction had 10 bases not matched to a gene; V was cut back by 3 bases and J by 8 bases.

V gene TRBV30 combines with J gene TRBJ2-4; 7 nucleotides match TRBD1. The germline gives CDR1 GTSNPN, CDR2 SVGIG (reference sequence). V lost 5 bases, J lost 3 bases, and 4 bases stayed unmatched. The CDR3 contains 13 residues. Written as DNA, the CDR3 is TGTGCCTGGGACAGGGTGCTCAAAAACATTCAGTACTTC. Translation: CAWDRVLKNIQYF.

This clone was observed a single time. In DNA, the CDR3 is TGTGCCAGCAGCTCTCGGACAGGGACTAACAATGAGCAGTTCTTC. Translated: CASSSRTGTNNEQFF. The chain employs TRBV7-9 and TRBJ2-1; D perhaps matches TRBD1 (8 bases). Germline loops: CDR1 SEHNR, CDR2 FQNEAQ (reference sequence). CDR3 size: 15 residues. V lost 4 bases, J lost 5 bases, and 15 bases lay in between. The whole variable domain, remainder taken from reference TRBV7-9 and TRBJ2-1, is DTGVSQNPRHKITKRGQNVTFRCDPISEHNRLYWYRQTLGQGPEFLTYFQNEAQLEKSRLLSDRFSAERPKGSFSTLEIQRTEQGDSAMYLCASSSRTGTNNEQFFGPGTRLTVL.

The chain employs TRBV14 and TRBJ2-5, with 7 bases identical to TRBD1. Trimming cost V 4 bases and J 1 base; bases outside gene matches: 12. This CDR3 is built from 17 residues. The germline V gene encodes CDR1 SGHDN and CDR2 FVKESK. The CDR3 spells CASSRLAPGQTQETQYF. CDR3 in DNA: TGTGCCAGCAGCCGTTTAGCCCCGGGACAGACCCAAGAGACCCAGTACTTC.

V gene TRBV12-5 combines with J gene TRBJ2-2, with 14 bases aligning to TRBD2. CDR3 size: 20 residues. V was pared by 5 bases and J by 1 base, with 12 bases of the junction left unmatched. Germline lookup yields CDR1 LGHNT and CDR2 FRNRAP. CDR3 in amino acids: CASGPPRGLAGVGNTGELFF. Written as DNA, the CDR3 is TGTGCTAGTGGTCCCCCCAGGGGACTAGCGGGAGTGGGGAACACCGGGGAGCTGTTTTTT. Full variable domain (missing parts from reference TRBV12-5 and TRBJ2-2): DARVTQTPRHKVTEMGQEVTMRCQPILGHNTVFWYRQTMMQGLELLAYFRNRAPLDDSGMPKDRFSAEMPDATLATLKIQPSEPRDSAVYFCASGPPRGLAGVGNTGELFFGEGSRLTVL.

This sequence joins TRBV6-5 and TRBJ1-5, with TRBD1 identical over 9 bases. CDR3 length: 14 residues. Trimming took 2 bases from V and 6 from J; bases not matched to a gene: 2. The germline V gene has CDR1 MNHEY and CDR2 SVGAGI. In DNA, the CDR3 is TGTGCCAGCAGTTACGGACAGGGGAGTCAGCCCCAGCATTTT. It specifies CASSYGQGSQPQHF.

The rearrangement links TRBV10-3 to TRBJ2-3, with D tentatively TRBD2 (6 bases). CDR3 length: 16 amino acids. Looked up from germline, CDR1 is ENHRY and CDR2 is SYGVKD. V lost 6 bases and J lost 3, with 19 bases in between. Here the CDR3 DNA reads TGTGCCATCAGACCGATTGGGGGGAGAGGTACAGATACGCAGTATTTT. Translating it yields CAIRPIGGRGTDTQYF.

The chain has TRBV28 and TRBJ2-5; no clear D. In germline, CDR1 is MDHEN, CDR2 SYDVKM. The V end lost 0 bases, the J end lost 4 bases, and 12 bases lay between the germline ends. The CDR3 loop spans 15 amino acids. In DNA form, the CDR3 reads TGTGCCAGCAGTTTATGGGTCGCGGTCCGAGAGACCCAGTACTTC. Translating it yields CASSLWVAVRETQYF.

The J gene is TRBJ2-5, the V gene TRBV7-9; no clear D. Trimming took 3 bases from V and 1 from J, leaving 6 bases between them. CDR1 SEHNR and CDR2 FQNEAQ come from the germline V gene (reference sequence). There are 13 residues in the CDR3. The CDR3 reads CASSFSCQETQYF. In nucleotides, the CDR3 is TGTGCCAGCAGCTTTAGTTGCCAAGAGACCCAGTACTTC.

The gene calls are TRBV6-5 and TRBJ2-7, with TRBD2 identical over 9 bases. J gave up 4 bases and V 5 bases, and 6 bases lay outside the gene matches. The CDR3 is 14 amino acids. CDR1 and CDR2 (germline): MNHEY, SVGAGI. In DNA, the CDR3 is TGTGCCAGCAGTAGCAGGCGGGGGGGGTACGAGCAGTACTTC. This sequence encodes CASSSRRGGYEQYF.

The chain has TRBV10-3 and TRBJ2-7; D unresolved. In germline, CDR1 is ENHRY, CDR2 SYGVKD. This CDR3 is 15 amino acids long. V lost 4 bases and J lost 3, with 16 bases in between. DNA of the CDR3: TGTGCCATCAGTGGGCCTCTAGAAAATAACTACGAGCAGTACTTC. Translated: CAISGPLENNYEQYF.

This clone is a singleton in its sample. The J gene is TRBJ1-5, the V gene TRBV28, with 7 bases lining up with TRBD1. The germline CDR1 and CDR2 sequences are MDHEN and SYDVKM. This CDR3 spans 15 amino acids. The V gene end was trimmed by 4 bases and the J gene end by 0 bases; junction bases not matched to a gene: 3. CDR3 residues: CASSYRGNSNQPQHF. The DNA for the CDR3 is TGTGCCAGCAGTTACAGGGGAAATAGCAATCAGCCCCAGCATTTT.

The sample holds one count of this clone. Compared with germline, one end of the junction differs, possibly owing to a read error. The chain recombines TRBV5-6 with TRBJ2-7; no clear D. The V gene's germline CDR1 is SGHDT and CDR2 YYEEEE. The CDR3 loop spans 15 amino acids. CDR3 bases: TGTGTCAGCAGCACCCGAGGCGGCCAAAACCACGAGCAGTACTTC. Residues: CVSSTRGGQNHEQYF.

The chain recombines TRBV5-6 with TRBJ2-5; 8 bases are a match to TRBD2. Germline V gene data show CDR1 as SGHDT and CDR2 as YYEEEE. The CDR3 runs 14 residues. Trimming at V came to 0 bases and at J to 3 bases, leaving 1 base not matched to a gene. This chain's CDR3 is CASSLGAGEETQYF. DNA for the CDR3: TGTGCCAGCAGCTTGGGAGCGGGAGAAGAGACCCAGTACTTC. Supplemented by reference TRBV5-6 and TRBJ2-5, the full variable domain reads DAGVTQSPTHLIKTRGQQVTLRCSPKSGHDTVSWYQQALGQGPQFIFQYYEEEERQRGNFPDRFSGHQFPNYSSELNVNALLLGDSALYLCASSLGAGEETQYFGPGTRLLVL.

The chain is built from TRBV5-8 and TRBJ2-3; tentatively, D is TRBD1 (7 bases). The germline CDR1 and CDR2 sequences are SGHTS and YDEGEE. The CDR3 covers 19 residues. Trimming left V 0 bases short and J 4 bases short, with 24 bases between. CDR3 nucleotides: TGTGCCAGCAGCTTGGCGACAGGGAGACCGACTAGGATTCCAGATACGCAGTATTTT. Encoded protein: CASSLATGRPTRIPDTQYF.

The rearrangement uses TRBV9 and TRBJ2-2, with 14 bases that match TRBD2. Trimming took 4 bases from V and 7 from J; bases not matched to a gene: 6. CDR1 is SGDLS, CDR2 YYNGEE, per germline. CDR3 length: 16 amino acids. CDR3 residues: CASSSGLAGAHGELFF. The CDR3 DNA reads as TGTGCCAGCAGCTCGGGACTAGCGGGAGCGCACGGGGAGCTGTTTTTT.

The genes are TRBV4-2 and TRBJ2-7; 10 positions agree with TRBD2. CDR1 and CDR2 from the germline V gene are LGHNA and YNFKEQ. The CDR3 extends over 17 amino acids. J lost 5 bases, V lost 0 bases, and 10 bases had no gene match. For the CDR3, the DNA is TGTGCCAGCAGCCAAGATTCAGCGGGAGGGCTCCCCCACGAGCAGTACTTC. Translated: CASSQDSAGGLPHEQYF.